This is a list of T cell receptor beta chains from one sample in a study of blood T cell repertoires in COVID-19. The protocol was immunoSEQ multiplex PCR, while the TCRdb copy is restricted to in-frame clones and leaves out a portion. This sample carries some 320,000 clones, around 84% of them seen once, and the ten largest clones take around 2%. The source material was PBMCs or T cells enriched from blood (not recorded which). The receptors stem from a woman aged 25 to 39 who had been exposed to COVID-19. Both conserved end residues are trimmed from each CDR3. Rows may omit the clone size; those that give it use once, few, many or a size class.

j_call	v_call	clone_size	cdr3_aa
TRBJ1-2	TRBV28	NA	ASSLSGVYGYT
TRBJ2-2	TRBV5-4	few	ASSTDSTGELF
TRBJ1-5	TRBV4-1	few	ASSQVDLVVNQPQH
TRBJ2-4	TRBV19	NA	ASSARQGVAKNIQY
TRBJ1-6	TRBV19	NA	ATQGGSSYNSPLH
TRBJ1-2	TRBV6-5	NA	ASSYSRTVDGYT
TRBJ1-1	TRBV13	once	ASSYQGVEAF
TRBJ2-1	TRBV6-5	NA	ASRPTDRLNEQF
TRBJ1-4	TRBV28	NA	ASSWGQDEKLF
TRBJ1-5	TRBV10-3	NA	AISESGGNQPQH
TRBJ1-3	TRBV7-9	NA	ASSLATQGGPRTIY
TRBJ1-4	TRBV7-9	NA	ASSHPLNRGSNEKLF
TRBJ2-3	TRBV11-2	NA	ASSLVAGLVFGDTQY
TRBJ1-2	TRBV30	NA	AWSVKGSYGYT
TRBJ2-1	TRBV5-1	NA	ASSLAFFAGGSSYNEQF
TRBJ2-5	TRBV6-1	NA	ASSEALLAGGRETQY
TRBJ2-7	TRBV15	NA	ATSRDKSYEQY
TRBJ2-6	TRBV11-2	NA	ASSLRGGDFSGANVLT
TRBJ2-7	TRBV6-5	NA	ASMRLDRYEQY
TRBJ2-3	TRBV29-1	NA	SGSRGGNPDTQY
TRBJ2-2	TRBV11-1	NA	ASSLGIAGAGELF
TRBJ2-2	TRBV6-5	NA	ASLSNRGGELF
TRBJ2-5	TRBV5-4	NA	ASSYPVGTSVGETQY
TRBJ2-1	TRBV7-2	NA	ASSHSGTGYNEQF
TRBJ2-7	TRBV30	NA	AWSTGAYEQY
TRBJ1-6	TRBV5-1	NA	ASRPRDSSYNSPLH
TRBJ1-4	TRBV30	NA	AWSVGATEKLF
TRBJ2-4	TRBV6-1	NA	ASSEGQVKNIQY
TRBJ2-3	TRBV7-8	NA	ASSPYTDTQY
TRBJ1-4	TRBV4-3	NA	ASSQLWTGGNEKLF
TRBJ1-2	TRBV4-3	NA	ASSLDRANYGYT
TRBJ2-7	TRBV23-1	NA	ASSRTGIPPSYEQY
TRBJ1-4	TRBV5-1	NA	ASSLDSFTSNEKLF
TRBJ1-5	TRBV6-5	NA	ASSSGTRSSGQPQH
TRBJ2-7	TRBV14	NA	ASSQDLGGSSSYEQY
TRBJ1-5	TRBV7-6	NA	ASSLDGVQPQH
TRBJ2-5	TRBV2	NA	ASSEGLAGAQETQY
TRBJ1-1	TRBV28	once	ASTSGRAF
TRBJ2-3	TRBV5-1	NA	ASSLSFRTDTQY
TRBJ2-1	TRBV4-2	NA	ASSPPAGFGRETYNEQF
TRBJ2-1	TRBV14	NA	ASSLGLAVYNEQF
TRBJ1-2	TRBV4-2	NA	ASSQEQGDSRGYT
TRBJ1-4	TRBV3-1/TRBV3-2	NA	ASSQSHPINKEKLF
TRBJ1-5	TRBV5-6	few	ASSSAGYSNQPQH
TRBJ1-1	TRBV3-1/TRBV3-2	NA	ASSHHNRGGTEAF
TRBJ1-1	TRBV11-2	NA	ASSLQGAEYTEAF
TRBJ2-3	TRBV5-3	NA	ARSRDSRVGVTDTQY
TRBJ2-3	TRBV7-8	once	ASRGTGGSTDTQY
TRBJ2-7	TRBV30	NA	AWSPGLSGDEQY
TRBJ2-7	TRBV7-9	NA	ASSPRHEQY